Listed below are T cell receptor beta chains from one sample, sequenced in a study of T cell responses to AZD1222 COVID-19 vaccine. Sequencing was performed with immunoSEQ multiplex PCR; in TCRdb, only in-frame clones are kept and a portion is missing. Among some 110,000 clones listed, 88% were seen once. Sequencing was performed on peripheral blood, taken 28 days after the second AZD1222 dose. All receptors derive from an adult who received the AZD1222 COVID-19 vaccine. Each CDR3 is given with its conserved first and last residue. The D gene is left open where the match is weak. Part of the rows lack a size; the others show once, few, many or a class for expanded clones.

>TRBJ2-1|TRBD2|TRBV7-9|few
TGTGCCAGCACCCAAGGCGGGGGTGTCTATGAGCAGTTCTTC
CASTQGGGVYEQFF
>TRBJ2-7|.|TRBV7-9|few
TGTGCCAGCACGGACAGCTACGAGCAGTACTTC
CASTDSYEQYF
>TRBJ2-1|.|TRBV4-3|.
TGCGCCAGCAGCCAAGGCGTCAACAGCTACAATGAGCAGTTCTTC
CASSQGVNSYNEQFF
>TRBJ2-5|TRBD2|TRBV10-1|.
TGCGCCAGCAGGGAGATCGGGGGGGGGCATCAAGAGACCCAGTACTTC
CASREIGGGHQETQYF
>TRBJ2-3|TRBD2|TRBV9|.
TGTGCCAGCAGCGTAGGATCCTGGACTAGCGGGAGGGGAGATACGCAGTATTTT
CASSVGSWTSGRGDTQYF
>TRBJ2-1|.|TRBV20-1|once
TGCAGTGCTAGTGGGGATATTCGGTCAGGGTCCTACAATGAGCAGTTCTTC
CSASGDIRSGSYNEQFF
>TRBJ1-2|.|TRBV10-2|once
TGCGCCAGCAGTGTCCAGGACAGTGGCTACACCTTC
CASSVQDSGYTF
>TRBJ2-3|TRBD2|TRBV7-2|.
TGTGCCAGCAGCCCCCCACGACTAGCGGGAGGGCGAGGTGATACGCAGTATTTT
CASSPPRLAGGRGDTQYF
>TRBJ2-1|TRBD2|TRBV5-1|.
TGCGCCAGCAGCTTTGGACTAGCGTTTTTTGGCAATGAGCAGTTCTTC
CASSFGLAFFGNEQFF
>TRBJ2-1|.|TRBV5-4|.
TGTGCCAGCAGCATCCAGAGCGGGCATAACAATGAGCAGTTCTTC
CASSIQSGHNNEQFF
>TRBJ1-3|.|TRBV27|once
TGTGCCAGCAGTTCGTCCTTGGCCTCTGGAAACACCATATATTTT
CASSSSLASGNTIYF
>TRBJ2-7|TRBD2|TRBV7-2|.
TGTGCCAGCAGCTTAGTGGCGGGAGCTAACGAGCAGTACTTC
CASSLVAGANEQYF
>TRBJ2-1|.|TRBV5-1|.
TGCGCCAGCAGCTTCTGGGGGGAAGCCTACAATGAGCAGTTCTTC
CASSFWGEAYNEQFF
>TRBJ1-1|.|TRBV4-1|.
TGCGCCAGCAGCCAAGATCTTGTCAGGACGGATGAAGCTTTCTTT
CASSQDLVRTDEAFF
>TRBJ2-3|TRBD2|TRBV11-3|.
TGTGCCAGCAGCTTAGGGACTAGCGTGTCCCGGGATACGCAGTATTTT
CASSLGTSVSRDTQYF
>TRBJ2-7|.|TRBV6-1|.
TGTGCCAGCAGTGAATTAAGGACTAGGGGGGAGCAGTACTTC
CASSELRTRGEQYF
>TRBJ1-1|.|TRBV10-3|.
TGTGCCATCAGTGATGAAGTCGCGAACACTGAAGCTTTCTTT
CAISDEVANTEAFF
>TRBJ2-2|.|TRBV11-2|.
TGTGCCAGCAGCTTGCCAGGGGCCAACACCGGGGAGCTGTTTTTT
CASSLPGANTGELFF